These T cell receptor beta chains were read from a single sample in a study of T cells in Graves' hyperthyroidism and ophthalmopathy. TCRdb itself ran the multiplex PCR reads through MiXCR, one entry per CDR3 protein. The table has roughly 200,000 distinct CDR3 sequences, around 17% seen once. Sample: blood. The source is a man aged 35 to 55 with Graves' hyperthyroidism. CDR3s include the opening cysteine and the closing phenylalanine or tryptophan.

j_call: TRBJ1-3
v_call: TRBV18
cdr3_aa: CASSPGQASGNTIYF

j_call: TRBJ2-5
v_call: TRBV7-2
cdr3_aa: CASSLTGQIQETQYF

j_call: TRBJ2-1
v_call: TRBV5-5
cdr3_aa: CASSRTSDEQFF

j_call: TRBJ2-2
v_call: TRBV5-5
cdr3_aa: CASSLGQGLSGELFF

j_call: TRBJ1-1
v_call: TRBV19
cdr3_aa: CASGDTEAFF

j_call: TRBJ1-6
v_call: TRBV7-2
cdr3_aa: CASSSPGQHSPLHF

j_call: TRBJ1-5
v_call: TRBV6-2/TRBV6-3
cdr3_aa: CASSGNLQGSQPQHF

j_call: TRBJ1-4
v_call: TRBV20-1
cdr3_aa: CSAWTGGEDEKLFF

j_call: TRBJ1-1
v_call: TRBV30
cdr3_aa: CAWSVRQGTEAFF

j_call: TRBJ1-5
v_call: TRBV28
cdr3_aa: CASSAAGAHRWPQHF

j_call: TRBJ1-1
v_call: TRBV6-2/TRBV6-3
cdr3_aa: CASSEQVNTEAFF

j_call: TRBJ1-1
v_call: TRBV15
cdr3_aa: CATSYGGDFTEAFF

j_call: TRBJ2-1
v_call: TRBV7-2
cdr3_aa: CASSSPTSGGGEQFF

j_call: TRBJ2-7
v_call: TRBV6-6
cdr3_aa: CASSYSGRSNEQYF

j_call: TRBJ2-7
v_call: TRBV28
cdr3_aa: CASNQGALYEQYF

j_call: TRBJ2-4
v_call: TRBV27
cdr3_aa: CASGEGAKNIQYF

j_call: TRBJ1-2
v_call: TRBV29-1
cdr3_aa: CSVEERGMYGYTF

j_call: TRBJ1-1
v_call: TRBV6-1
cdr3_aa: CASSRVTESMNTEAFF

j_call: TRBJ1-1
v_call: TRBV12-3/TRBV12-4
cdr3_aa: CASRQGLNTEAFF

j_call: TRBJ2-1
v_call: TRBV6-2/TRBV6-3
cdr3_aa: CASSYGGGPNEQFF

j_call: TRBJ2-5
v_call: TRBV2
cdr3_aa: CASSPGQVQETQYF

j_call: TRBJ2-7
v_call: TRBV7-2
cdr3_aa: CASSTGGQGLREQYF

j_call: TRBJ2-5
v_call: TRBV6-1
cdr3_aa: CASKRGAPGGAGETQYF

j_call: TRBJ2-7
v_call: TRBV6-1
cdr3_aa: CASSEYGTASYEQYF

j_call: TRBJ2-7
v_call: TRBV2
cdr3_aa: CASKPGTSLYEQYF

j_call: TRBJ1-4
v_call: TRBV7-9
cdr3_aa: CASTSSPEKLFF

j_call: TRBJ2-5
v_call: TRBV6-5
cdr3_aa: CASSYSSSGGARETQYF

j_call: TRBJ2-3
v_call: TRBV9
cdr3_aa: CASSVAGDGGQYF

j_call: TRBJ2-3
v_call: TRBV20-1
cdr3_aa: CSARLGAIDTQYF

j_call: TRBJ2-1
v_call: TRBV20-1
cdr3_aa: CSARDRVGGIHSSYNEQFF

j_call: TRBJ2-3
v_call: TRBV5-1
cdr3_aa: CASSLADSTDTQYF

j_call: TRBJ2-1
v_call: TRBV20-1
cdr3_aa: CSAGLGISSYNEQFF

j_call: TRBJ2-7
v_call: TRBV28
cdr3_aa: CASSLDQGTPSYEQYF

j_call: TRBJ1-6
v_call: TRBV9
cdr3_aa: CASSLGKGRTENSPLHF

j_call: TRBJ1-6
v_call: TRBV28
cdr3_aa: CASSPSGQGSVSPLHF

j_call: TRBJ2-7
v_call: TRBV28
cdr3_aa: CASSPPSYQGEQYF

j_call: TRBJ1-5
v_call: TRBV14
cdr3_aa: CASSRGQGDQPQHF

j_call: TRBJ1-5
v_call: TRBV10-3
cdr3_aa: CAISGLGGQPQHF

j_call: TRBJ1-3
v_call: TRBV9
cdr3_aa: CASSVAGSSGNTIYF

j_call: TRBJ2-7
v_call: TRBV4-1
cdr3_aa: CASSHPSGTGDYEQYF

j_call: TRBJ2-5
v_call: TRBV12-3/TRBV12-4
cdr3_aa: CASSLRLLAGKETQYF